Listed below are T cell receptor beta chains from one sample, sequenced in a study of cytotoxic CD8 clonotypes in ibrutinib-treated CLL. Data came from immunoSEQ multiplex PCR; TCRdb stores just in-frame clones and leaves some out. The sample records 58,000 or so clones, approximately 54% being singletons. The starting material was PBMCs, obtained after 12 months of ibrutinib treatment. These receptors originate from a human donor with chronic lymphocytic leukemia. The CDR3 runs from the conserved cysteine through the conserved F or W. A D gene is named only where the DNA matches it firmly. Some rows mark clone size as missing; the rest say once, few, many or name a class of expanded clone.

CDR3 protein	CDR3 DNA	D gene	clone size	V gene	J gene	CDR3 length
CASRPGTGNTIYF	TGTGCCAGCAGGCCCGGGACAGGAAACACCATATATTTT	NA	NA	TRBV27	TRBJ1-3	13
CASRDARGREAFF	TGTGCCAGCAGGGACGCTAGGGGGCGTGAAGCTTTCTTT	TRBD1	NA	TRBV2	TRBJ1-1	13
CASSFRQTYGYTF	TGTGCCAGCAGTTTCCGACAGACCTATGGCTACACCTTC	NA	NA	TRBV19	TRBJ1-2	13
CASSQAPGYTEAFF	TGTGCCAGCAGCCAAGCACCAGGGTACACTGAAGCTTTCTTT	NA	many	TRBV4-2	TRBJ1-1	14
CASSLYRGKSEAFF	TGCGCCAGCAGCCTCTACAGGGGTAAGAGTGAAGCTTTCTTT	TRBD1	few	TRBV5-1	TRBJ1-1	14
CASSLSLGLETQYF	TGTGCCAGCAGTTTATCATTAGGGCTAGAGACCCAGTACTTC	NA	once	TRBV27	TRBJ2-5	14
CASMVILGVGRQSEAFF	TGCGCCAGCATGGTTATTCTTGGCGTCGGGAGGCAATCTGAAGCTTTCTTT	NA	NA	TRBV4-1	TRBJ1-1	17
CASSSPWGSTEAFF	TGTGCCAGCAGCTCCCCCTGGGGGTCCACTGAAGCTTTCTTT	NA	NA	TRBV11-2	TRBJ1-1	14
CASSQDLVISSTNEKLFF	TGCGCCAGCAGCCAAGATCTGGTTATCTCGTCAACTAATGAAAAACTGTTTTTT	NA	NA	TRBV4-1	TRBJ1-4	18
CASKHRGGREQPQHF	TGTGCCAGCAAGCACCGAGGGGGGAGGGAACAGCCCCAGCATTTT	NA	NA	TRBV6-5	TRBJ1-5	15
CASSQDRRSHNEKLFF	TGTGCCAGCAGCCAAGATCGTAGGTCTCATAATGAAAAACTGTTTTTT	NA	NA	TRBV4-2	TRBJ1-4	16
CASSFGRVSYEQYF	TGTGCCAGCAGTTTTGGTAGGGTCTCCTACGAGCAGTACTTC	NA	NA	TRBV28	TRBJ2-7	14
CASSFAVSSPLHF	TGTGCCAGCAGTTTTGCAGTTTCTTCACCCCTCCACTTT	NA	NA	TRBV28	TRBJ1-6	13
CASSLDRGRMNTEAFF	TGTGCCAGCAGCCTCGACAGGGGCCGAATGAACACTGAAGCTTTCTTT	TRBD1	NA	TRBV5-6	TRBJ1-1	16
CASSSSFTGELFF	TGTGCCAGCAGTTCCTCCTTCACCGGGGAGCTGTTTTTT	NA	NA	TRBV6-6	TRBJ2-2	13
CASSSGRKETQYF	TGTGCCAGCTCCTCTGGGAGAAAAGAGACCCAGTACTTC	NA	NA	TRBV2	TRBJ2-5	13
CASSLDPLAGGGAQYF	TGTGCCAGCAGCTTAGACCCCTTAGCGGGAGGGGGGGCGCAGTACTTC	TRBD2	many	TRBV7-9	TRBJ2-7	16
CASSERTTSYNSPLHF	TGCGCCAGCAGTGAGAGGACAACTTCCTATAATTCACCCCTCCACTTT	NA	NA	TRBV10-2	TRBJ1-6	16
CASSYRHHSYEQYF	TGTGCCAGCAGTTACAGACACCACTCCTACGAGCAGTACTTC	NA	NA	TRBV6-6	TRBJ2-7	14
CASSRTATSTDTQYF	TGTGCCAGCAGCAGGACTGCTACTAGCACAGATACGCAGTATTTT	NA	NA	TRBV7-2	TRBJ2-3	15
CASSPWTGFDGYTF	TGCGCCAGCAGCCCCTGGACAGGGTTTGATGGCTACACCTTC	TRBD1	NA	TRBV4-3	TRBJ1-2	14
CASSLEDSRFGDTQYF	TGTGCCAGCAGTTTAGAGGACAGTCGGTTCGGTGATACGCAGTATTTT	NA	NA	TRBV28	TRBJ2-3	16
CASSISVVSTGAGGYTF	TGTGCCAGTAGTATTTCGGTGGTGAGCACGGGGGCCGGGGGCTACACCTTC	NA	few	TRBV19	TRBJ1-2	17
CSVEGNYKQYF	TGCAGCGTTGAAGGCAACTACAAGCAGTACTTC	NA	NA	TRBV29-1	TRBJ2-7	11
CASSPTGGNSPLHF	TGTGCCAGCAGCCCTACAGGGGGTAATTCACCCCTCCACTTT	TRBD1	NA	TRBV7-6	TRBJ1-6	14
CASSFALAGETGELFF	TGTGCCAGCAGCTTTGCACTAGCGGGAGAGACCGGGGAGCTGTTTTTT	TRBD2	NA	TRBV7-9	TRBJ2-2	16
CASSLGLAGVFYNEQFF	TGTGCCAGCAGTCTCGGACTAGCGGGAGTGTTCTACAATGAGCAGTTCTTC	TRBD2	NA	TRBV28	TRBJ2-1	17
CASRHRVGSTDTQYF	TGTGCCAGCAGACACAGGGTAGGGTCCACAGATACGCAGTATTTT	NA	NA	TRBV6-6	TRBJ2-3	15